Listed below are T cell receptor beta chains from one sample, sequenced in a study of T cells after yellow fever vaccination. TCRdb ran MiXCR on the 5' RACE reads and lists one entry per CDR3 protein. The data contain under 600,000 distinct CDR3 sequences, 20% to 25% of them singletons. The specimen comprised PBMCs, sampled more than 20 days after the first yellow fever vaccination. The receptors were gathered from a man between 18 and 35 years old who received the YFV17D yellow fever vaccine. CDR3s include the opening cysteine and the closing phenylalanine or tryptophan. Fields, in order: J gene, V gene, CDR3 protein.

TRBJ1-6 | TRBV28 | CASSFQGSSYNSPLHF
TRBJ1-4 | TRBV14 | CASSRTGGLATNEKLFF
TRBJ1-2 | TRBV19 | CASSGPRRYGYTF
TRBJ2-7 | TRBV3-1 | CASSPSGTAGYEQYF
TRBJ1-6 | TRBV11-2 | CASSFRPSSPLHF
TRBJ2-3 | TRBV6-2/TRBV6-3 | CASVPTGGVTDTQYF
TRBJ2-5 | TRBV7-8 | CASSPGERGIQETQYF
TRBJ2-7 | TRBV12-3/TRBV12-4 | CASSSHRDSYEQYF
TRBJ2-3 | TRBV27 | CASSLGPAGDTQYF
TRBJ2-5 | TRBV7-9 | CASSLVVTGAHEETQYF
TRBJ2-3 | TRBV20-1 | CSARVPLAGRNTQYF
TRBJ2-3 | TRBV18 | CASSPRGEADTQYF
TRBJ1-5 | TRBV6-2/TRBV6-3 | CASRIGLGRNQPQHF
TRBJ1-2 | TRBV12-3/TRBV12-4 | CASSLPGQEIVYTF
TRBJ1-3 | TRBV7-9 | CAIVTPSGNTIYF
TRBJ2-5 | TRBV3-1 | CASSQDSLGGETQYF
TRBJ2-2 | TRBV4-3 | CASSQGGAYTGELFF
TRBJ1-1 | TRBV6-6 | CASSLAFF
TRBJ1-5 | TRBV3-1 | CASSSRAGSQPQHF
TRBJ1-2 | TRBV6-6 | CASSYDRLKGYTF
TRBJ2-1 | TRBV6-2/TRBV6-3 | CASSSYYPQFF
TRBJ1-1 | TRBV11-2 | CASSRGQGGDTEAFF
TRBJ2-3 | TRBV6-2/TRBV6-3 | CASSSWTGPRYSTDTQYF
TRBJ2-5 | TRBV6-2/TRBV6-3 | CASSSGPGQGEETQYF
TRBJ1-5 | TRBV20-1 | CSASGLGNQPQHF
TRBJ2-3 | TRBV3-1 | CASSQEGGGHTDTQYF
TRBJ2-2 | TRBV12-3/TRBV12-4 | CASSPRRTAVGELFF
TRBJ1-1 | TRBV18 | CASSLSDGYTEAFF
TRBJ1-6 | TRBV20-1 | CSAPPPVQTSSYNSPLHF
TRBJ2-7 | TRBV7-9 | CASSSTGRPHEQYF
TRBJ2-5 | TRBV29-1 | CSVRGRYQETQYF
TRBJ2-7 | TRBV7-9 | CASSLGTGFFDEQYF
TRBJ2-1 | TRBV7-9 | CASSLARQGYNEQFF
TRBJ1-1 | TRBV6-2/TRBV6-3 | CASLDGGLGSWAFF
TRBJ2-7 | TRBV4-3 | CASSQDFSTYEQYF